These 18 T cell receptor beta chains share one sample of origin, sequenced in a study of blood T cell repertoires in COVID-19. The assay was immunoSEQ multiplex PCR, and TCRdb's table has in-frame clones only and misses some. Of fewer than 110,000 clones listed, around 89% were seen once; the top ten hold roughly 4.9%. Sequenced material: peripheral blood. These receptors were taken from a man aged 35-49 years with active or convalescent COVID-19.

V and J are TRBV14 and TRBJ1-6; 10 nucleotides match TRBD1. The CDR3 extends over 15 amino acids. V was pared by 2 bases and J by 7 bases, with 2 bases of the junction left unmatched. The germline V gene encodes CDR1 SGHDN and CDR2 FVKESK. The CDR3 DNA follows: TGTGCCAGCAGCCAATGGACAGGGGGAAATTCACCCCTCCACTTT. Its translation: CASSQWTGGNSPLHF.

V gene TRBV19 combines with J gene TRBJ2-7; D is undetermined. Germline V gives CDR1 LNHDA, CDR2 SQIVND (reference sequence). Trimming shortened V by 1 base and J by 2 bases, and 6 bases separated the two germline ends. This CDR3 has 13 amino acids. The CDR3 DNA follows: TGTGCCAGTAGTATAGGGCTGGCCTACGAGCAGTACTTC. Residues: CASSIGLAYEQYF.

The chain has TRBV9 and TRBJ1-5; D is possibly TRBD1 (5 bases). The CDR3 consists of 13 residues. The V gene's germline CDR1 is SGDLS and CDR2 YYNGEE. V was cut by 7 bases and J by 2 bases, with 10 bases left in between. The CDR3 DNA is TGTGCCAGCTCCGGGGGGGGCAATCAGCCCCAGCATTTT. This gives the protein CASSGGGNQPQHF.

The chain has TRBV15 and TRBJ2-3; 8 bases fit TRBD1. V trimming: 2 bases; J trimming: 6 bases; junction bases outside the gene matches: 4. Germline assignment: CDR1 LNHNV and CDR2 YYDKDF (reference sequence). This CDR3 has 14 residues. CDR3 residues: CATSRQGAWDTQYF. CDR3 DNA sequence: TGTGCCACCAGCAGACAGGGGGCCTGGGATACGCAGTATTTT. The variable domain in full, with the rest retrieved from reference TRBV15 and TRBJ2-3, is DAMVIQNPRYQVTQFGKPVTLSCSQTLNHNVMYWYQQKSSQAPKLLFHYYDKDFNNEADTPDNFQSRRPNTSFCFLDIRSPGLGDTAMYLCATSRQGAWDTQYFGPGTRLTVL.

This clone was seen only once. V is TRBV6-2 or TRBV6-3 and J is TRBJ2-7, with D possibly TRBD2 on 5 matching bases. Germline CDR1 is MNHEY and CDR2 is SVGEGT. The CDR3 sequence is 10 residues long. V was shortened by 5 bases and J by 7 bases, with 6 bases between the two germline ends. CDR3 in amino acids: CASSRGEQYF. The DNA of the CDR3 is TGTGCCAGCAGTAGAGGGGAGCAGTACTTC.

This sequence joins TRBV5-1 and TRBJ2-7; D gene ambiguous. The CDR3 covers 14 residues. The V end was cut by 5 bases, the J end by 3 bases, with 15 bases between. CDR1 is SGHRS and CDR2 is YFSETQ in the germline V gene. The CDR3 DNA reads TGCGCCAGCAGTTCAATGGCAGGTATCTACGAGCAGTACTTC. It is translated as CASSSMAGIYEQYF.

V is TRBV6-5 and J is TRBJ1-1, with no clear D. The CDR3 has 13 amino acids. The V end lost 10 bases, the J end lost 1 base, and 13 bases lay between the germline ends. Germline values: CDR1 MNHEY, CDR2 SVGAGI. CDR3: CATFPPGNTEAFF. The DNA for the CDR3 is TGTGCCACTTTCCCGCCGGGGAACACTGAAGCTTTCTTT.

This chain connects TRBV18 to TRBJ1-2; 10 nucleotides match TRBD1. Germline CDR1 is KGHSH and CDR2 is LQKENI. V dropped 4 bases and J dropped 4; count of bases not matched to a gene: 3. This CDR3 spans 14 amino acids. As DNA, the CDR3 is TGTGCCAGCTCACTGGGACAGGGGACCTATGGCTACACCTTC. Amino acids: CASSLGQGTYGYTF.

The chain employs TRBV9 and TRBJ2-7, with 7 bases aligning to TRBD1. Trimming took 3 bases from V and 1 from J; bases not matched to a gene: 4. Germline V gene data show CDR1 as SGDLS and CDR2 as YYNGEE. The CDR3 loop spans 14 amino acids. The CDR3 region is CASSATQGSYEQYF. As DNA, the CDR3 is TGTGCCAGCAGCGCGACACAGGGGTCCTACGAGCAGTACTTC.

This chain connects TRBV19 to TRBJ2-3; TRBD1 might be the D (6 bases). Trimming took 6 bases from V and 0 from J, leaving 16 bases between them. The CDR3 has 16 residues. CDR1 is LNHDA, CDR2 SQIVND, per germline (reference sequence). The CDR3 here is CASRFVYRESTDTQYF. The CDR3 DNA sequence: TGTGCCAGTAGGTTCGTATACAGGGAAAGCACAGATACGCAGTATTTT.

The CDR3 loop is CASSDWATGELFF. In DNA form, the CDR3 reads TGTGCCAGTAGTGATTGGGCAACCGGGGAGCTGTTTTTT. The chain carries TRBV19 and TRBJ2-2; no clear D. CDR3 length: 13 residues. CDR1 is LNHDA and CDR2 is SQIVND in the germline V gene (reference sequence). V lost 5 bases and J lost 5, with 9 bases in between.

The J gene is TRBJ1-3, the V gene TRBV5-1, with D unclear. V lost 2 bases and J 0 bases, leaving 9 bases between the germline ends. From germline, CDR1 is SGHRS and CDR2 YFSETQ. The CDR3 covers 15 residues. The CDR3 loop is CASSFFGSSGNTIYF. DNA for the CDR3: TGCGCCAGCAGCTTTTTCGGGAGCTCTGGAAACACCATATATTTT.

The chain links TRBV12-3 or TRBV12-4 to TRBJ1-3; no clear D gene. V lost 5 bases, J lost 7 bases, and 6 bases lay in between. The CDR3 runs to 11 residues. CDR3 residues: CASSRDNTIYF. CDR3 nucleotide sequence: TGTGCCAGCAGTCGCGATAACACCATATATTTT.

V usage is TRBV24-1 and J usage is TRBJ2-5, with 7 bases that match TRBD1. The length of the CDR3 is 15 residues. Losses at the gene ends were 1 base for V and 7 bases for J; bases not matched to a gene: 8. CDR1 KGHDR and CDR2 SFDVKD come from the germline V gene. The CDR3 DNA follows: TGTGCCACCAGTGATTTTGGGGACAGAACGGGGACCCAGTACTTC. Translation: CATSDFGDRTGTQYF.

The chain's CDR3 is CATESGAGTASSYNEQFF. CDR3 sequence (DNA): TGTGCCACCGAATCAGGGGCCGGGACCGCGAGCTCCTACAATGAGCAGTTCTTC. J is TRBJ2-1 and V is TRBV10-3, with a possible D match to TRBD1 (6 bases). V lost 10 bases and J 0 bases, leaving 25 bases between the germline ends. This CDR3 has 18 amino acids. Looked up from germline, CDR1 is ENHRY and CDR2 is SYGVKD.

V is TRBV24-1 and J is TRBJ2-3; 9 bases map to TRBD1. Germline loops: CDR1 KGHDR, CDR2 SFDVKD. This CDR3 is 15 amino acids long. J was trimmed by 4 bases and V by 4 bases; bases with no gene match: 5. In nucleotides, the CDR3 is TGTGCCACCAGTGAAGGGGACAGGGCAGCAGATACGCAGTATTTT. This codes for CATSEGDRAADTQYF.

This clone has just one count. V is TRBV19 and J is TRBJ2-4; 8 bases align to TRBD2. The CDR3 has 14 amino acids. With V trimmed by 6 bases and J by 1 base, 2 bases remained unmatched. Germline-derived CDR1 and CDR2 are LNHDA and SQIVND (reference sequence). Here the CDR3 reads CASSPGGAKNIQYF. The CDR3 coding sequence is TGTGCCAGTAGCCCGGGAGGGGCCAAAAACATTCAGTACTTC. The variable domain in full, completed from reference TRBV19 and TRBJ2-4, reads DGGITQSPKYLFRKEGQNVTLSCEQNLNHDAMYWYRQDPGQGLRLIYYSQIVNDFQKGDIAEGYSVSREKKESFPLTVTSAQKNPTAFYLCASSPGGAKNIQYFGAGTRLSVL.

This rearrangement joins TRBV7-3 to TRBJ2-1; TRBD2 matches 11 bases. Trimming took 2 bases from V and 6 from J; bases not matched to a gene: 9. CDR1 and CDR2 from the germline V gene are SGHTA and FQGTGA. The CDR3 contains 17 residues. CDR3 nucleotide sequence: TGTGCCAGCAGCTTAGGACACTTAGCGGGAGGGCCCAATGAGCAGTTCTTC. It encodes CASSLGHLAGGPNEQFF.